This is a list of T cell receptor beta chains from one sample in a study of blood T cell repertoires in COVID-19. The method was immunoSEQ multiplex PCR; TCRdb's version includes in-frame clones alone and lacks a portion of them. The sample carries approximately 110,000 clones, around 84% recorded once. Source material: peripheral blood. These receptors were taken from a woman in her 40s with acute or convalescent COVID-19. CDR3s include the opening cysteine and the closing phenylalanine or tryptophan. The order of the fields is J gene, clone size, D gene, V gene, CDR3 protein, CDR3 DNA. The D gene is left open where the match is weak. Some rows mark clone size as missing; the rest say once, few, many or name a class of expanded clone.

j_call: TRBJ1-1
clone_size: few
d_call: NA
v_call: TRBV6-5
cdr3_aa: CASSRSGVNSEAFF
cdr3_nt: TGTGCCAGCAGTCGCTCGGGGGTAAACTCTGAAGCTTTCTTT

j_call: TRBJ1-3
clone_size: NA
d_call: NA
v_call: TRBV28
cdr3_aa: CASSSTGHSGNTIYF
cdr3_nt: TGTGCCAGCAGTTCAACAGGTCACTCTGGAAACACCATATATTTT

j_call: TRBJ1-5
clone_size: NA
d_call: TRBD1
v_call: TRBV6-5
cdr3_aa: CASSTGTGNQPQHF
cdr3_nt: TGTGCCAGCAGTACCGGGACAGGGAATCAGCCCCAGCATTTT

j_call: TRBJ2-2
clone_size: NA
d_call: NA
v_call: TRBV5-8
cdr3_aa: CASRFTSSNTGELFF
cdr3_nt: TGTGCCAGCAGATTCACTAGCTCCAACACCGGGGAGCTGTTTTTT

j_call: TRBJ2-2
clone_size: NA
d_call: NA
v_call: TRBV7-2
cdr3_aa: CASSFGGTGELFF
cdr3_nt: TGTGCCAGCAGCTTCGGGGGAACCGGGGAGCTGTTTTTT

j_call: TRBJ1-2
clone_size: NA
d_call: TRBD1
v_call: TRBV2
cdr3_aa: CATPGTGLDYGYTF
cdr3_nt: TGTGCCACCCCGGGGACAGGGCTCGACTATGGCTACACCTTC

j_call: TRBJ2-3
clone_size: NA
d_call: NA
v_call: TRBV4-3
cdr3_aa: CASRDSGSDTQYF
cdr3_nt: TGCGCCAGCAGAGACAGCGGGTCAGATACGCAGTATTTT

j_call: TRBJ2-3
clone_size: NA
d_call: TRBD2
v_call: TRBV13
cdr3_aa: CASSLGGTNTDTQYF
cdr3_nt: TGTGCCAGCAGCTTAGGGGGGACTAACACAGATACGCAGTATTTT

j_call: TRBJ1-2
clone_size: NA
d_call: TRBD1
v_call: TRBV3-1/TRBV3-2
cdr3_aa: CASSDGQGNYGYTF
cdr3_nt: TGTGCCAGCAGCGACGGACAGGGAAACTATGGCTACACCTTC

j_call: TRBJ1-1
clone_size: once
d_call: TRBD1
v_call: TRBV7-9
cdr3_aa: CASSLRDRFHTEAFF
cdr3_nt: TGTGCCAGCAGCTTAAGGGACAGGTTTCACACTGAAGCTTTCTTT

j_call: TRBJ2-1
clone_size: NA
d_call: TRBD2
v_call: TRBV2
cdr3_aa: CASSDGRGAYNEQFF
cdr3_nt: TGTGCCAGCAGTGATGGGCGGGGGGCCTACAATGAGCAGTTCTTC

j_call: TRBJ1-6
clone_size: NA
d_call: NA
v_call: TRBV5-1
cdr3_aa: CASSVERAANSLHF
cdr3_nt: TGCGCCAGCAGCGTTGAGCGGGCCGCTAATTCCCTCCACTTT

j_call: TRBJ2-2
clone_size: NA
d_call: TRBD2
v_call: TRBV11-2
cdr3_aa: CASSLNGLAGIAGELFF
cdr3_nt: TGTGCCAGCAGCCTAAACGGACTAGCGGGGATTGCCGGGGAGCTGTTTTTT

j_call: TRBJ1-2
clone_size: NA
d_call: NA
v_call: TRBV6-2/TRBV6-3
cdr3_aa: CASSYPGTLFGYTF
cdr3_nt: TGTGCCAGCAGTTACCCCGGGACACTATTTGGCTACACCTTC

j_call: TRBJ1-2
clone_size: few
d_call: NA
v_call: TRBV20-1
cdr3_aa: CSARALYGYTF
cdr3_nt: TGCAGTGCTAGAGCTCTCTATGGCTACACCTTC

j_call: TRBJ2-4
clone_size: NA
d_call: TRBD2
v_call: TRBV7-2
cdr3_aa: CASGKTSGDKLAKNIQYF
cdr3_nt: TGTGCCAGCGGAAAAACTAGCGGGGACAAATTAGCCAAAAACATTCAGTACTTC

j_call: TRBJ1-1
clone_size: NA
d_call: NA
v_call: TRBV25-1
cdr3_aa: CASSEGPGVMNTEAFF
cdr3_nt: TGTGCCAGCAGTGAAGGTCCAGGGGTAATGAACACTGAAGCTTTCTTT

j_call: TRBJ1-5
clone_size: NA
d_call: NA
v_call: TRBV19
cdr3_aa: CASTGGRASQPQHF
cdr3_nt: TGTGCCAGTACCGGAGGACGGGCTAGTCAGCCCCAGCATTTT

j_call: TRBJ1-1
clone_size: NA
d_call: NA
v_call: TRBV7-3
cdr3_aa: CASARAGEDTEAFF
cdr3_nt: TGTGCCAGCGCCAGGGCGGGGGAGGACACTGAAGCTTTCTTT

j_call: TRBJ1-1
clone_size: NA
d_call: NA
v_call: TRBV11-2
cdr3_aa: CASSPIRQAEAFF
cdr3_nt: TGTGCCAGCAGCCCGATCAGGCAGGCTGAAGCTTTCTTT

j_call: TRBJ2-7
clone_size: once
d_call: NA
v_call: TRBV9
cdr3_aa: CASSVGLSYEQYF
cdr3_nt: TGTGCCAGCAGCGTAGGGCTGTCCTACGAGCAGTACTTC

j_call: TRBJ1-4
clone_size: NA
d_call: TRBD1
v_call: TRBV7-9
cdr3_aa: CASSLDRDEKLFF
cdr3_nt: TGTGCCAGCAGCCTCGACAGGGACGAAAAACTGTTTTTT

j_call: TRBJ2-2
clone_size: NA
d_call: NA
v_call: TRBV18
cdr3_aa: CASSLANTGELFF
cdr3_nt: TGTGCCAGCTCTTTAGCTAACACCGGGGAGCTGTTTTTT

j_call: TRBJ2-1
clone_size: NA
d_call: NA
v_call: TRBV21-1
cdr3_aa: CASSKVGLGVGGEQFF
cdr3_nt: TGTGCCAGCAGCAAAGTGGGGCTGGGAGTAGGGGGTGAGCAGTTCTTC

j_call: TRBJ2-7
clone_size: NA
d_call: TRBD2
v_call: TRBV4-3
cdr3_aa: CASSQPTTSGSYEQYF
cdr3_nt: TGCGCCAGCAGCCAGCCCACTACTAGCGGGTCCTACGAGCAGTACTTC

j_call: TRBJ2-7
clone_size: NA
d_call: TRBD2
v_call: TRBV7-2
cdr3_aa: CASSLGRSGGSYEQYF
cdr3_nt: TGTGCCAGCAGCTTAGGTCGGAGCGGGGGATCCTACGAGCAGTACTTC

j_call: TRBJ1-1
clone_size: NA
d_call: NA
v_call: TRBV5-1
cdr3_aa: CASTREGMNTEAFF
cdr3_nt: TGCGCCAGCACCAGGGAAGGGATGAACACTGAAGCTTTCTTT

j_call: TRBJ2-2
clone_size: few
d_call: TRBD1
v_call: TRBV6-5
cdr3_aa: CASRPPGTGAGELFF
cdr3_nt: TGTGCCAGCAGGCCCCCCGGGACAGGGGCCGGGGAGCTGTTTTTT

j_call: TRBJ2-3
clone_size: NA
d_call: NA
v_call: TRBV7-8
cdr3_aa: CASSLTGGQFTDTQYF
cdr3_nt: TGTGCCAGCAGCTTAACTGGTGGACAGTTCACAGATACGCAGTATTTT

j_call: TRBJ1-2
clone_size: once
d_call: TRBD1
v_call: TRBV10-1
cdr3_aa: CASPKARDRGPNNYGYTF
cdr3_nt: TGCGCCAGCCCTAAAGCCCGGGACAGGGGGCCGAATAACTATGGCTACACCTTC

j_call: TRBJ1-1
clone_size: NA
d_call: TRBD1
v_call: TRBV19
cdr3_aa: CASTTDRGKKTEAFF
cdr3_nt: TGTGCCAGTACAACTGACAGGGGAAAGAAAACTGAAGCTTTCTTT

j_call: TRBJ2-3
clone_size: NA
d_call: TRBD1
v_call: TRBV7-2
cdr3_aa: CASSWDRGTTDTQYF
cdr3_nt: TGTGCCAGCAGCTGGGACAGGGGGACTACAGATACGCAGTATTTT

j_call: TRBJ2-1
clone_size: NA
d_call: NA
v_call: TRBV2
cdr3_aa: CASNWVRHNEQFF
cdr3_nt: TGTGCCAGCAATTGGGTGCGGCACAATGAGCAGTTCTTC

j_call: TRBJ2-7
clone_size: NA
d_call: TRBD1
v_call: TRBV19
cdr3_aa: CASSRDRGSYEQYF
cdr3_nt: TGTGCCAGTAGCCGGGACAGGGGTTCCTACGAGCAGTACTTC

j_call: TRBJ1-2
clone_size: NA
d_call: NA
v_call: TRBV3-1/TRBV3-2
cdr3_aa: CASSPEGRGYTF
cdr3_nt: TGTGCCAGCAGCCCGGAGGGAAGAGGCTACACCTTC

j_call: TRBJ1-5
clone_size: NA
d_call: NA
v_call: TRBV7-2
cdr3_aa: CASSRDRQPQHF
cdr3_nt: TGTGCCAGCAGCCGCGATCGGCAGCCCCAGCATTTT

j_call: TRBJ1-2
clone_size: NA
d_call: NA
v_call: TRBV6-5
cdr3_aa: CASSYRMGVGYGYTF
cdr3_nt: TGTGCCAGCAGTTACCGTATGGGAGTAGGTTATGGCTACACCTTC

j_call: TRBJ2-5
clone_size: NA
d_call: NA
v_call: TRBV6-2/TRBV6-3
cdr3_aa: CASSYTLGRETQYF
cdr3_nt: TGTGCCAGCAGTTACACCCTGGGGCGGGAGACCCAGTACTTC

j_call: TRBJ2-7
clone_size: few
d_call: TRBD1
v_call: TRBV9
cdr3_aa: CASSGSTGGRDEQYF
cdr3_nt: TGTGCCAGCAGCGGATCGACAGGGGGCAGGGACGAGCAGTACTTC

j_call: TRBJ2-1
clone_size: NA
d_call: TRBD2
v_call: TRBV30
cdr3_aa: CAWSGGSGGAREQFF
cdr3_nt: TGTGCCTGGAGTGGAGGTAGCGGGGGGGCTAGGGAGCAGTTCTTC

j_call: TRBJ2-7
clone_size: NA
d_call: NA
v_call: TRBV27
cdr3_aa: CASTKTGSYEQYF
cdr3_nt: TGTGCCAGCACCAAGACAGGATCCTACGAGCAGTACTTC

j_call: TRBJ2-1
clone_size: NA
d_call: TRBD2
v_call: TRBV5-6
cdr3_aa: CASSLVAGDYNEQFF
cdr3_nt: TGTGCCAGCAGCTTGGTAGCGGGGGATTACAATGAGCAGTTCTTC

j_call: TRBJ2-7
clone_size: once
d_call: NA
v_call: TRBV6-5
cdr3_aa: CASRSAASYEQYF
cdr3_nt: TGTGCCAGCAGATCCGCGGCAAGCTACGAGCAGTACTTC

j_call: TRBJ1-1
clone_size: few
d_call: NA
v_call: TRBV12-3/TRBV12-4
cdr3_aa: CASTVSDTEAFF
cdr3_nt: TGTGCCAGCACTGTCAGTGACACTGAAGCTTTCTTT

j_call: TRBJ1-5
clone_size: NA
d_call: TRBD1
v_call: TRBV4-2
cdr3_aa: CASSQDRAGGINQPQHF
cdr3_nt: TGTGCCAGCAGCCAAGATAGGGCAGGGGGGATCAATCAGCCCCAGCATTTT

j_call: TRBJ1-1
clone_size: once
d_call: NA
v_call: TRBV11-2
cdr3_aa: CASSSGSSLNTEAFF
cdr3_nt: TGTGCCAGCAGCTCGGGTTCAAGCCTGAACACTGAAGCTTTCTTT

j_call: TRBJ1-2
clone_size: once
d_call: TRBD1
v_call: TRBV6-5
cdr3_aa: CASRYTGGSGYTF
cdr3_nt: TGTGCCAGCAGATACACAGGGGGGTCTGGCTACACCTTC

j_call: TRBJ1-5
clone_size: NA
d_call: TRBD1
v_call: TRBV5-6
cdr3_aa: CASSFIQGNQPQHF
cdr3_nt: TGTGCCAGCAGCTTTATACAGGGGAATCAGCCCCAGCATTTT

j_call: TRBJ2-3
clone_size: NA
d_call: NA
v_call: TRBV4-3
cdr3_aa: CASSQEGASTDTQYF
cdr3_nt: TGCGCCAGCAGCCAAGAAGGGGCCTCTACAGATACGCAGTATTTT